This T cell receptor (beta chain) came from a study of vaccination and CD4 T cells after COVID-19 (dated by TCRdb to 2021 to 2024). Study-wide context: Convalescent patients had a positive SARS-CoV-2 result on nasal swab PCR, and of these patients, several had mild disease and one had severe disease. Control cultures used a CEFX viral epitope pool as positive control, an HIV-1 Nef peptide pool as negative control, or no peptide. Post-vaccine blood samples were collected a median of around 2.5 months after the second vaccine dose, ranging from about 14 to 241 days. Six males and four females were included in the convalescent cohort, with two Hispanic individuals, seven Caucasians, two Asians and one multiracial person represented. For stimulating the cultures, overlapping spike peptide pools were used, derived from SARS-CoV-2 as well as from the common cold coronaviruses HCoV-NL63, HCoV-OC43 and HCoV-229E. Post-COVID blood samples from convalescent patients were collected a median of roughly 100 days after diagnosis, with a range of about 35 to 180 days. In around 9 COVID-19 convalescent patients and a handful of infection-naive healthy vaccine recipients, researchers compared the spike-specific CD4+ TCR repertoire from before mRNA vaccination with the repertoire from after. Participants got two doses of the Pfizer-BioNTech BNT162b2 vaccine (n=8) or two doses of the Moderna mRNA-1273 vaccine (n=2).

Comment on this clonotype: Its target antigen remains unknown. The sample holds no much larger clone one base away, and base qualities are not on file.

Broad study findings and their caveats: In convalescent patients, nearly all vaccine-specific clones (304 of 307) were found to be mono-reactive for SARS-CoV-2 spike rather than cross-reactive with common cold coronaviruses. Among convalescent patients, a median about 90% of the SARS-CoV-2-reactive clones seen after vaccination appeared only after vaccination, which suggests priming specific to the vaccine. The median number of SARS-CoV-2-reactive clonotypes rose from about 19 after infection to roughly 38 after vaccination, but the change was not significant. Relatively few convalescent patients were included in the study, and early timepoints after natural infection were not analyzed.

Reading the label with the study, this specimen's treatment or condition is: roughly 10-day PBMC culture with coronavirus spike peptide pools or control peptides (ViraFEST assay). The ViraFEST assay, used in the study, expanded antigen-specific T cells with peptide pools and then identified the expanded clonotypes through TCR sequencing. The convalescent patients' positive SARS-CoV-2 PCR tests fell between March and December 2020, which was before the Alpha, Beta and Delta variants emerged in the United States. PBMCs were cultured at around 2 million per well in IMDM supplemented with approximately 4.7% human AB serum and around 9.5 IU/ml IL-2, with approximately 10 ug/ml peptide pools added. On days 3 and 7, half of the culture medium was replaced with fresh IL-2-containing medium. After 9 to 10 days of culture, CD4+ T cells were isolated by negative selection using the EasySep CD4+ T cell isolation kit. PBMCs were separated from whole blood using Ficoll-Paque Plus gradient centrifugation and then either used fresh or cryopreserved at -140C. Triplicate wells were generally used for each culture condition.

The method was PCR. DNA from cultured CD4+ T cells underwent TCR sequencing with the Oncomine TCR Beta short-read assay at the Johns Hopkins FTIC core. Genomic DNA was extracted from the cultured CD4+ T cells with the QIAamp micro DNA kit. Oncomine TCR Beta libraries from cultured CD4+ T cells were pooled with unique dual indexes and sequenced on an Illumina iSeq 100. On the authors' methods: Non-productive sequences were filtered out, and CDR3s that did not start with C, did not end with F or W, or were shorter than 7 amino acids were discarded. Antigen-specific clonotypes were identified with the MANAFEST web application by comparing peptide-stimulated wells with reference and other culture wells. An FDR below 0.05, an odds ratio above 5, and a productive frequency above 0.1% in at least two of three replicate wells were required for clones to be considered positive. Cross-reactive clonotypes were defined as significantly expanded in both SARS-CoV-2 spike wells and at least one common cold coronavirus spike condition. CDR3 homology was assessed with Levenshtein distances (stringdist) and unrooted phylogenetic trees (ape) in R version 3.6.1. TCRdb's own reprocessing of the public reads used fastp at Q25 and MiXCR and kept productive beta chains. When rows share a CDR3 protein, they turn into one entry using the most common DNA and genes. These V and J calls originate from TCRdb's pipeline instead of the authors' own analysis. For this sample the table gives 17,000 or so distinct CDR3 sequences, of which less than 40% were detected only once. The ten largest make up 15% to 17% of the sample.

After removal of 7 bases from V and 0 bases from J, the junction retains 7 bases not matched to a gene. Taken from cysteine to phenylalanine, the CDR3 has 15 residues. Only the CDR3 portion is preserved as DNA: 45 bases, with reading frame beginning at the first base. Material for sequencing was cultured CD4+ T cells from blood. This sequence uses TRBV12-3 or TRBV12-4 and TRBJ2-5; a stretch of 8 junction bases matches TRBD2. The sequence came from a human donor with COVID-19. The CDR3 reads as follows: CASTFSGVYQETQYF. At the DNA level, the sequence is TGTGCCAGCACCTTTAGCGGGGTCTACCAAGAGACCCAGTACTTC.